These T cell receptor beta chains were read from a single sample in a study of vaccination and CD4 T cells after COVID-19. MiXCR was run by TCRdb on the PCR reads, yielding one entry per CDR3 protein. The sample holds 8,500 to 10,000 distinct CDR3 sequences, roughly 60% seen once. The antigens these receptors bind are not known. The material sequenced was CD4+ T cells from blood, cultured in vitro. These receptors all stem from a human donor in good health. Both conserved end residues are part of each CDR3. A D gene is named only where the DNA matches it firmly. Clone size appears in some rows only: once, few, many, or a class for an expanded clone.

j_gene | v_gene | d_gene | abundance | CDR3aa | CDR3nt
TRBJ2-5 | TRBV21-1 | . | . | CASSLKSGQRQETQYF | TGTGCCAGCAGCCTTAAATCGGGACAGAGGCAAGAGACCCAGTACTTC
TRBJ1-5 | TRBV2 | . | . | CASSPTRGGPQHF | TGTGCCAGCAGTCCAACCCGAGGAGGGCCCCAGCATTTT
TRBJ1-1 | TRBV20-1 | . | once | CSARDAGPKVGTEAFF | TGCAGTGCTAGAGATGCAGGGCCCAAGGTTGGCACTGAAGCTTTCTTT
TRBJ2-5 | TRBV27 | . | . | CASSLYGGTQYF | TGTGCCAGCAGTTTATACGGGGGGACCCAGTACTTC
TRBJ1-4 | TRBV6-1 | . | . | CASSERGADEKLFF | TGTGCCAGCAGTGAACGAGGTGCGGATGAAAAACTGTTTTTT
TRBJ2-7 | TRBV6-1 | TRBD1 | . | CASSEQGQTYEQYF | TGTGCCAGCAGTGAACAGGGACAGACCTACGAGCAGTACTTC
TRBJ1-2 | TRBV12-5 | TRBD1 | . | CASGGAGGWNYGYTF | TGTGCTAGTGGAGGGGCAGGGGGCTGGAACTATGGCTACACCTTC
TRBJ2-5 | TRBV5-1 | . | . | CASSFKETQYF | TGCGCCAGCAGCTTCAAAGAGACCCAGTACTTC
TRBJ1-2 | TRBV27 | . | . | CASSLSGGPQGYTF | TGTGCCAGCAGTTTATCCGGGGGGCCTCAAGGCTACACCTTC
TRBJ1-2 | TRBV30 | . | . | CAWSVPPRAIYGYTF | TGTGCCTGGAGTGTACCTCCCAGGGCAATTTATGGCTACACCTTC
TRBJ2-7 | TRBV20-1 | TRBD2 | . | CSAGGLAGGLSSYEQYF | TGCAGTGCGGGGGGACTAGCGGGGGGCCTCAGCTCCTACGAGCAGTACTTC
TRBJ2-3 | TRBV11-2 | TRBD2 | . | CASSLGRRSGIPTSTDTQYF | TGTGCCAGCAGCTTAGGGAGACGTAGCGGGATACCTACTAGCACAGATACGCAGTATTTT
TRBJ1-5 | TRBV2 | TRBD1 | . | CASGTGSNQPQHF | TGTGCCAGCGGGACAGGGAGCAATCAGCCCCAGCATTTT
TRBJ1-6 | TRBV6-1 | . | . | CASTLQATNSPLHF | TGTGCCAGCACCCTACAGGCCACCAATTCACCCCTCCACTTT
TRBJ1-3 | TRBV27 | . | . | CASRGYSGNTIYF | TGTGCCAGCAGGGGATACTCTGGAAACACCATATATTTT
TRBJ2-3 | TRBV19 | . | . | CASTAGITDTQYF | TGTGCCAGTACTGCGGGAATCACAGATACGCAGTATTTT
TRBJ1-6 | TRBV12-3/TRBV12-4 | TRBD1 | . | CASRSTGSNSPLHF | TGTGCCAGCAGATCGACAGGGAGTAATTCACCCCTCCACTTT
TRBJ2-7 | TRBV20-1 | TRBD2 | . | CSASLVAGRTYEQYF | TGCAGTGCTAGCCTCGTAGCGGGGCGTACCTACGAGCAGTACTTC
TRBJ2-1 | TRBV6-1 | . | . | CASSPSGGSYNEQFF | TGTGCCAGCAGTCCCTCTGGGGGCTCCTACAATGAGCAGTTCTTC
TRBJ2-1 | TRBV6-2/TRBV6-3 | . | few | CASSYLSGSSYNEQFF | TGTGCCAGCAGTTACTTATCGGGATCCTCCTACAATGAGCAGTTCTTC
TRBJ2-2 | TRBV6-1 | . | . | CASSVDLVTGELFF | TGTGCCAGCAGCGTCGATCTGGTGACCGGGGAGCTGTTTTTT
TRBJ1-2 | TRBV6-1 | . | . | CASIRSATELYGYTF | TGTGCCAGCATTAGGAGCGCGACCGAACTCTATGGCTACACCTTC
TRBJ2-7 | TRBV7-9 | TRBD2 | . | CASSLAREATYEQYF | TGTGCCAGCAGCTTAGCCCGGGAGGCCACCTACGAGCAGTACTTC